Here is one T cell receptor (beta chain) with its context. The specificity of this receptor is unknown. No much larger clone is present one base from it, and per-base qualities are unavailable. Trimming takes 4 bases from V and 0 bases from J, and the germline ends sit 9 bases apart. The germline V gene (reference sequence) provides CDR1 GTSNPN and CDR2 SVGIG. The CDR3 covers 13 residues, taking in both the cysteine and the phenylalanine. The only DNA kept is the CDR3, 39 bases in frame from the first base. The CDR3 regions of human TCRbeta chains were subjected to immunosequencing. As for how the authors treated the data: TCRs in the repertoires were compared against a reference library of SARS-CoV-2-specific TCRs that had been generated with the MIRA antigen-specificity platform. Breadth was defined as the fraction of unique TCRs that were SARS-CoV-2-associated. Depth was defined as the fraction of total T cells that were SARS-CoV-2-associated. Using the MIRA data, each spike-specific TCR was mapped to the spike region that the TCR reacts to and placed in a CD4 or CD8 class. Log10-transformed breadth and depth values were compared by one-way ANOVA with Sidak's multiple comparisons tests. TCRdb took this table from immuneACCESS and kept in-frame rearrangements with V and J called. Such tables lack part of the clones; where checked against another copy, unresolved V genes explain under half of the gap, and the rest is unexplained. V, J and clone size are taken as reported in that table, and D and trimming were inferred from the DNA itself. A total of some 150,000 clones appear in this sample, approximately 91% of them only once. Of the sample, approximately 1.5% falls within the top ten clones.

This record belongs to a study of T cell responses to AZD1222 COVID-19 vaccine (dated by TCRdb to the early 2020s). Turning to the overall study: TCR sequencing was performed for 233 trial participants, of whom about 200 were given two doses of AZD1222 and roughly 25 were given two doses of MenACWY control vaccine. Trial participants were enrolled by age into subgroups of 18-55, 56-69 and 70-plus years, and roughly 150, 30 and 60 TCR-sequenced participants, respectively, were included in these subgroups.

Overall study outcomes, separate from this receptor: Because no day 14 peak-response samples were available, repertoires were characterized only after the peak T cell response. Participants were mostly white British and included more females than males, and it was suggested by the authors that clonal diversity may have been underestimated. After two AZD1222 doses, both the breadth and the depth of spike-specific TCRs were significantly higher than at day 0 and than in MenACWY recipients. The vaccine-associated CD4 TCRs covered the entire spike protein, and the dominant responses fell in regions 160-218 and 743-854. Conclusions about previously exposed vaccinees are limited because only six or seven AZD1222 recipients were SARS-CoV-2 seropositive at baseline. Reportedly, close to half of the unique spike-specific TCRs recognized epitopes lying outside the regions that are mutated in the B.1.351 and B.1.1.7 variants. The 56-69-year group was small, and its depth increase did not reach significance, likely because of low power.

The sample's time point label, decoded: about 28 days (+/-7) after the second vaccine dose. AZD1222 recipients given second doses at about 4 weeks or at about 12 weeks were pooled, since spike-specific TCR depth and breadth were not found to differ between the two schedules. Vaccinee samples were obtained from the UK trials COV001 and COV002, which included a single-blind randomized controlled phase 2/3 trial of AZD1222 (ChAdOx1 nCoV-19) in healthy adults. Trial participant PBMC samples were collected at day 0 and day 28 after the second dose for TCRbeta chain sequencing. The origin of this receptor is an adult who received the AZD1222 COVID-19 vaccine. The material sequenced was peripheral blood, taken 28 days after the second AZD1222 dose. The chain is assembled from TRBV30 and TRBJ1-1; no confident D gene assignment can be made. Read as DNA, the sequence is TGTGCCTGGATTTATTCGGTGAACACTGAAGCTTTCTTT. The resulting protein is CAWIYSVNTEAFF.